This T cell receptor (beta chain) was identified in a study of cytomegalovirus exposure and HLA in healthy donors. Findings and caveats of the study: Investigators reported under 200 TCR beta chains as tied to cytomegalovirus. For cytomegalovirus status, the classifier reportedly gave diagnoses with high specificity and sensitivity. The CMV antigen specificity of a few CMV-associated chains was confirmed through in vitro analysis.

Germline V gene lookup returns CDR1 KGHSH and CDR2 LQKENI. The CDR3 totals 15 residues. Trimming stripped 3 bases from V and 5 bases from J, with 14 bases between. Only in-frame clones appear in the TCRdb table, and some are missing; sequencing was by immunoSEQ multiplex PCR. The profile shows about 130,000 clones, roughly 93% of them singletons. This clone was seen only once. The antigen is undetermined. The donors belonged to the roughly 130-subject validation cohort, separate from the 666-subject first cohort. The TCR sequence derives from a woman aged 18-29 years in good health and CMV-seronegative. The sequenced sample consisted of PBMCs. J is TRBJ1-5 and V is TRBV18, with TRBD1 as a possible D gene (6 bases). CDR3 DNA: TGTGCCAGCTCACCCACCAGGGGAAACGATCAGCCCCAGCATTTT. Translating gives CASSPTRGNDQPQHF.